One and the same sample provided the 9 T cell receptor beta chains below, sequenced in a study of beta chain features in type 1 diabetes. Since all of the isolated RNA was reverse transcribed, expressed TCRB transcripts were what got sequenced. The table came from immunoSEQ multiplex PCR; TCRdb's copy has only in-frame clones and leaves some out. There are about 250,000 clones in the sample; 12% to 15% occur only once, and about 0.026% lies in the top ten. What was sequenced was naive CD4+ T cells from blood. The receptor source for this set is a woman aged 40-49 years in good health.

J is TRBJ2-3 and V is TRBV6-5; TRBD1 matches at 8 bases. Germline-derived CDR1 and CDR2 are MNHEY and SVGAGI. V lost 5 bases to trimming and J lost 0 bases; unmatched junction nucleotides: 4. The CDR3 loop spans 15 amino acids. CDR3 region: CASSGQGASTDTQYF. The CDR3 region has the DNA TGTGCCAGCAGTGGTCAGGGGGCTAGCACAGATACGCAGTATTTT.

The chain joins TRBV25-1 to TRBJ2-1; D is perhaps TRBD1 (7 bases). V was cut by 2 bases and J by 9 bases, with 26 bases left in between. Per the germline V gene, CDR1 is MGHDK and CDR2 is SYGVNS. The CDR3 spans 18 residues. The CDR3 coding sequence is TGTGCCAGCAGTGAAAGGGGGGACAGACCTAGACCCTGGGGTGAGCAGTTCTTC. Translating gives CASSERGDRPRPWGEQFF.

The J gene is TRBJ2-2, the V gene TRBV19; 9 bases fit TRBD2. The CDR3 sequence is 16 residues long. Trimming cost V 5 bases and J 0 bases; bases outside gene matches: 4. The germline gives CDR1 LNHDA, CDR2 SQIVND (reference sequence). Here the CDR3 reads CASSLWTSANTGELFF. CDR3 bases: TGTGCCAGTAGTTTATGGACTAGCGCGAACACCGGGGAGCTGTTTTTT.

The CDR3 sequence: CASSGSTGQKLYEQYF. In DNA form, the CDR3 reads TGTGCCAGCAGCGGATCGACGGGACAGAAGCTTTACGAGCAGTACTTC. The genes are TRBV9 and TRBJ2-7; 7 bases line up with TRBD1. In germline, CDR1 is SGDLS, CDR2 YYNGEE. The CDR3 spans 16 residues. The V and J ends lost 3 bases and 4 bases, in that order; junction bases with no gene match: 13.

This clone appeared a few times. The chain combines TRBV9 with TRBJ2-5; D possibly corresponds to TRBD2 (5 bases). Germline V gene sequence: CDR1 SGDLS, CDR2 YYNGEE. The CDR3 is made up of 14 amino acids. Deletions cut 0 bases from V and 5 bases from J, with 11 bases between. The DNA for the CDR3 is TGTGCCAGCAGCGTAGATACTAGATGGGAGACCCAGTACTTC. Its translation: CASSVDTRWETQYF.

The J gene is TRBJ2-5, the V gene TRBV6-5; TRBD2 is a possible D gene (6 bases). Trimming took off 6 bases at V and 2 bases at J, with 7 bases between the two ends. Germline V gene lookup returns CDR1 MNHEY and CDR2 SVGAGI. The CDR3 length is 12 residues. The CDR3 region has the DNA TGTGCCAGCAGGGACTATCAAGAGACCCAGTACTTC. Its protein product is CASRDYQETQYF.

This clone showed up just a few times. This sequence joins TRBV11-1 and TRBJ2-1, with 11 nucleotides matching TRBD2. V dropped 3 bases and J dropped 0; count of bases not matched to a gene: 7. Germline V lookup: CDR1 SGHAT, CDR2 FQDESV (reference sequence). The CDR3 has 18 amino acids. The CDR3 reads CASSFPSGGTSSYNEQFF. CDR3 DNA sequence: TGTGCCAGCAGCTTTCCTAGCGGGGGGACCAGCTCCTACAATGAGCAGTTCTTC.

V is TRBV5-6 and J is TRBJ2-5; 11 bases agree with TRBD1. The CDR3 extends over 16 amino acids. CDR1 and CDR2 from the germline V gene are SGHDT and YYEEEE. Trimming removed 3 bases from V and 5 bases from J; junction bases left unmatched: 9. CDR3 amino acids: CASSYPGQGAGETQYF. The CDR3 DNA follows: TGTGCCAGCAGCTACCCCGGACAGGGGGCGGGCGAGACCCAGTACTTC.

This chain connects TRBV5-4 to TRBJ1-1; D is possibly TRBD1 (5 bases). Germline V gene sequence: CDR1 SGHNT, CDR2 YYREEE (reference sequence). CDR3 length: 16 residues. Trimming cost V 2 bases and J 4 bases, with 18 bases left between them. The CDR3 DNA reads as TGTGCCAGCAGCTTAGGAGCAGGGAAAGTGGGCACTGAAGCTTTCTTT. Its protein product is CASSLGAGKVGTEAFF.